This record covers a single T cell receptor beta chain. What it binds is not known. One entry per CDR3 protein, called by TCRdb with MiXCR from the RACE reads. The table shows 350,000 to 400,000 distinct CDR3 sequences, with about 6% occurring only once. The CDR3 covers 15 residues. V shed 2 bases and J shed 0 bases, with 7 bases lying between them. Germline CDR1 is SGHTA and CDR2 is FQGNSA. These data are taken from a study of human T cells and chemical hapten exposure. Notes on the study in general: No change in TCRs above 1 in 1000 frequency was produced by DPC sensitization. Expanded TCRs made up significantly more big CDR3 similarity clusters than controls did.

Time point noted: patch test 2, 6 weeks after DPC sensitization. Treatment in this sample: therapeutic diphenylcyclopropenone sensitization with weekly scalp DPC. Sample donors consisted of patients with alopecia, aged 18 to 70 years, who were suitable for DPC. The sample consisted of whole blood, taken in connection with sensitization to the hapten diphenylcyclopropenone (DPC). The TCR sequence derives from a woman between 18 and 29 years old with alopecia areata. Some clones in this sample may be carry-over from other donors' samples. J is TRBJ1-4 and V is TRBV7-2; D remains unclear. Here the CDR3 reads CASSLKQTTNEKLFF. In DNA, the CDR3 is TGTGCCAGCAGCTTAAAGCAGACAACTAATGAAAAACTGTTTTTT.